The 27 T cell receptor beta chains given below trace back to one sample, sequenced in a study of shared clonotypes between healthy human individuals. Profiling relied on immunoSEQ multiplex PCR, and the TCRdb table lists in-frame clones only, not all of them. The table lists fewer than 600,000 clones, over 60% of them singletons, with about 12% in the top ten. The sequenced sample consisted of PBMCs. All receptors come from a woman in her thirties or forties in good health. Some clones in this sample may be carry-over from other donors' samples.

Comments on this clone: Other nucleotide sequences in the sample specify the same CDR3. This rearrangement joins TRBV5-1 to TRBJ2-7; D is unclear. V was trimmed by 0 bases and J by 3 bases, leaving 10 bases between them. The CDR3 has 14 amino acids. Germline assignment: CDR1 SGHRS and CDR2 YFSETQ. The CDR3 coding sequence is TGCGCCAGCAGCTTGGCCCCGGCCGGCTACGAGCAGTACTTC. It codes for CASSLAPAGYEQYF.

About this clone itself: One junction end does not reproduce the germline sequence, and a read error may be involved. The chain recombines TRBV18 with TRBJ2-7; 7 bases are a match to TRBD2. Germline V gene lookup returns CDR1 KGHSH and CDR2 LQKENI. The CDR3 spans 13 residues. The CDR3 sequence: CASSPQAGYEQYF. The DNA for the CDR3 is TGTGCCAGCTCCCCACAAGCGGGGTACGAGCAGTACTTC.

The chain has TRBV9 and TRBJ2-7, with D maybe TRBD1 (5 bases). The CDR3 consists of 15 residues. Trimming shortened V by 0 bases and J by 2 bases, and 12 bases separated the two germline ends. Germline CDR1 and CDR2: SGDLS and YYNGEE. The CDR3 nucleotides read TGTGCCAGCAGCGTAGCTACCGGACACCCCTACGAGCAGTACTTC. Translated: CASSVATGHPYEQYF.

V usage is TRBV5-6 and J usage is TRBJ2-7; 10 bases are shared with TRBD2. Trimming removed 4 bases from V and 4 bases from J; junction bases left unmatched: 8. The germline V gene encodes CDR1 SGHDT and CDR2 YYEEEE. This CDR3 has 15 residues. The CDR3 sequence: CASSRKREGRYEQYF. The CDR3 coding sequence is TGTGCCAGCAGCCGCAAGCGGGAGGGCCGGTACGAGCAGTACTTC.

The chain links TRBV9 to TRBJ2-3; D unresolved. The V gene's germline CDR1 is SGDLS and CDR2 YYNGEE. Trimming shortened V by 3 bases and J by 2 bases, and 16 bases separated the two germline ends. The CDR3 consists of 16 residues. The CDR3 coding sequence is TGTGCCAGCAGCGCCAACCGGGCCACTCCCACAGATACGCAGTATTTT. It is translated as CASSANRATPTDTQYF.

Turning to this clone: Just one base apart from a much larger clone, this may be a read error. The chain uses TRBV5-4 and TRBJ2-7; D remains unclear. CDR1 SGHNT and CDR2 YYREEE come from the germline V gene (reference sequence). The CDR3 loop spans 11 amino acids. Here the CDR3 reads CAGSSTYEQYF. DNA for the CDR3: TGTGCCGGCAGCTCCACCTACGAGCAGTACTTC.

Regarding this clone: One end of the junction is discordant with germline, which a read error may explain. This sequence joins TRBV30 and TRBJ1-4; a possible D gene is TRBD1 (5 bases). This CDR3 spans 14 amino acids. Looked up from germline, CDR1 is GTSNPN and CDR2 is SVGIG (reference sequence). The CDR3 region has the DNA TGTGCCTGGAGTGTACTTCGGGGGAATGAAAAACTGTTCTTT. It translates to CAWSVLRGNEKLFF.

CDR3 sequence: CASSLSGGLAGAYEQFF. CDR3 DNA sequence: TGTGCCAGCAGTCTATCCGGTGGGCTAGCGGGAGCCTATGAGCAGTTCTTC. The chain joins TRBV28 to TRBJ2-1; TRBD2 matches at 10 bases. V lost 5 bases, J lost 8 bases, and 15 bases stayed unmatched. CDR1 is MDHEN, CDR2 SYDVKM, per germline. This CDR3 has 17 amino acids.

Turning to this clone: The germline gene is not matched at one end of the junction; a read error may be the cause. The chain uses TRBV2 and TRBJ2-7; the D gene is possibly TRBD1 (6 bases). This CDR3 region has 13 residues. Per germline, CDR1 SNHLY and CDR2 FYNNEI. CDR3 sequence reads: CASSEALRQGSHF. CDR3 coding DNA: TGTGCCAGCAGTGAAGCGCTTCGGCAGGGGTCCCACTTC.

V gene TRBV4-2 combines with J gene TRBJ2-7; TRBD2 matches 8 bases. The CDR3 is 15 amino acids. Looked up from germline, CDR1 is LGHNA and CDR2 is YNFKEQ. Unmatched junction bases numbered 4, after V lost 0 bases and J lost 3 bases. The CDR3 here is CASSQDPAGGYEQYF. The CDR3 coding sequence is TGTGCCAGCAGCCAAGATCCCGCGGGGGGCTACGAGCAGTACTTC.

This sequence joins TRBV5-1 and TRBJ1-3; tentatively, D is TRBD1 (6 bases). CDR1 SGHRS and CDR2 YFSETQ come from the germline V gene. V lost 4 bases and J lost 4, with 15 bases in between. This CDR3 has 15 residues. This chain's CDR3 is CASSPTGSGGNTIYF. For the CDR3, the DNA is TGCGCCAGCAGCCCCACAGGGTCTGGCGGAAACACCATATATTTT.

This rearrangement joins TRBV5-1 to TRBJ2-5; D may correspond to TRBD1 or TRBD2 (5 bases each). CDR1 and CDR2 from the germline V gene are SGHRS and YFSETQ. V lost 4 bases and J 2 bases, leaving 12 bases between the germline ends. There are 14 residues in the CDR3. The CDR3 here is CASSIGTIQETQYF. CDR3 in DNA: TGCGCCAGCAGCATCGGGACGATACAAGAGACCCAGTACTTC.

The CDR3 sequence is CASSPPGHHGELFF. CDR3 bases: TGTGCCAGCTCACCACCGGGACATCACGGGGAGCTGTTTTTT. The J gene is TRBJ2-2, the V gene TRBV18; D possibly corresponds to TRBD1 (6 bases). Trimming removed 0 bases from V and 7 bases from J, with 9 bases in between. The CDR3 has 14 residues. CDR1 KGHSH and CDR2 LQKENI come from the germline V gene.

This clone occurred many times. The genes are TRBV30 and TRBJ2-1; D unresolved. This CDR3 is built from 13 residues. Germline V gene data show CDR1 as GTSNPN and CDR2 as SVGIG (reference sequence). Trimming cost V 5 bases and J 4 bases, with 12 bases left between them. CDR3 in DNA: TGTGCCTGGGAGAACGCAGTTTACAATGAGCAGTTCTTC. As protein: CAWENAVYNEQFF.

Details on this clone: A read error may explain this, as a much larger clone is one base away. At the DNA level, this CDR3 is encoded by other sequences in the same sample as well. The chain has TRBV4-1 and TRBJ1-2; D unresolved. V was shortened by 0 bases and J by 2 bases, with 10 bases between the two germline ends. The CDR3 contains 15 residues. Germline CDR1 reads MGHRA; CDR2 reads YSYEKL. The CDR3 bases are TGCGCCAGCAGCCAAGATCGGCTGCTCAACTATGGCTACACCTTC. This translates into CASSQDRLLNYGYTF.

CDR3 residues: CASSLDLEGSYGYTF. The CDR3 DNA reads TGCGCCAGCAGCTTGGACCTGGAGGGAAGCTATGGCTACACCTTC. The chain is built from TRBV5-1 and TRBJ1-2, with D uncertain. The CDR3 covers 15 residues. The germline CDR1 and CDR2 sequences are SGHRS and YFSETQ. V was cut by 0 bases and J by 4 bases, with 13 bases left in between.

The chain links TRBV9 to TRBJ1-4, with D possibly matching TRBD1 (6 bases). CDR3 length: 15 amino acids. The germline CDR1 and CDR2 sequences are SGDLS and YYNGEE. Between the trimmed V and J ends, which lost 5 bases and 8 bases, there was a span of 19 bases. In DNA form, the CDR3 reads TGTGCCAGCAGAAAAACGAGGGACATAGGCGAAAAACTGTTTTTT. Encoded protein: CASRKTRDIGEKLFF.

The table lists this clone with a few counts. The chain is built from TRBV6-5 and TRBJ2-3; D is perhaps TRBD2 (6 bases). V was trimmed by 6 bases and J by 1 base, leaving 11 bases between them. Germline V CDR1 and CDR2: MNHEY, SVGAGI. This CDR3 spans 14 amino acids. The DNA for the CDR3 is TGTGCCAGCAGAGAAACGGGAGGCACAGATACGCAGTATTTT. This translates into CASRETGGTDTQYF.

This clone is a singleton in its sample. Since a much larger clone is just one base distant, this may be a read error. The V call is TRBV6-6, the J call TRBJ2-1, with D perhaps being TRBD1 or TRBD2 (5 bases each). CDR1 and CDR2 from the germline V gene are MNHNY and SVGAGI (reference sequence). CDR3 length: 15 residues. The CDR3 sequence: CASSLSGPSYNGQFF. The CDR3 coding sequence is TGTGCCAGCAGCCTGTCGGGACCTTCCTACAATGGGCAGTTCTTC.

In this sample, this clone turned up a few times. The V gene is TRBV28, the J gene TRBJ2-1; D gene uncertain. This CDR3 comprises 14 residues. V gave up 5 bases and J gave up 4 bases, with 12 bases separating them. CDR1 MDHEN and CDR2 SYDVKM come from the germline V gene. The CDR3 DNA sequence: TGTGCCAGCAGTCGACTGTCTACGTACAATGAGCAGTTCTTC. As protein: CASSRLSTYNEQFF.

The rearrangement links TRBV27 to TRBJ1-2; weak D call: TRBD1 (6 bases). The germline V and J ends were trimmed by 0 bases and 3 bases, with 11 bases remaining between them. The CDR3 loop spans 15 amino acids. Per germline, CDR1 MNHEY and CDR2 SMNVEV (reference sequence). The CDR3 nucleotides are TGTGCCAGCAGTTTATCCCCCAGGGGCCACTATGGCTACACCTTC. Translation: CASSLSPRGHYGYTF.

CDR3 sequence: CASSLLPGTESYEQYF. CDR3 coding DNA: TGCGCCAGCAGTTTACTCCCTGGTACCGAGTCCTACGAGCAGTACTTC. The chain couples TRBV10-2 to TRBJ2-7; no clear D. This CDR3 spans 16 amino acids. V lost 5 bases to trimming and J lost 1 base, with 18 bases between them. The germline V gene has CDR1 WSHSY and CDR2 SAAADI.

The genes are TRBV2 and TRBJ1-5; TRBD1 aligns across 7 bases. The CDR3 contains 15 residues. CDR1 and CDR2 (germline): SNHLY, FYNNEI. The trim removed 6 bases at V and 0 bases at J, leaving 5 bases unmatched. The CDR3 DNA reads as TGTGCCAGCAGAACAGGGGTAGGTAGCAATCAGCCCCAGCATTTT. Translation: CASRTGVGSNQPQHF.

Only a few counts were recorded for this clone. The identical CDR3 is also encoded by other nucleotide sequences in the sample. The chain links TRBV27 to TRBJ2-3; TRBD2 aligns across 9 bases. Germline CDR1 MNHEY, CDR2 SMNVEV (reference sequence). The CDR3 runs to 16 residues. V was pared by 6 bases and J by 0 bases, with 7 bases of the junction left unmatched. The CDR3 coding sequence is TGTGCCAGCAGCCCGGGGGCGGGAGGGAGCACAGATACGCAGTATTTT. It translates to CASSPGAGGSTDTQYF.

This clone was seen a handful of times. This chain uses TRBV30 with TRBJ2-1, with D tentatively TRBD2 (5 bases). This CDR3 is 15 amino acids long. Per the germline V gene, CDR1 is GTSNPN and CDR2 is SVGIG (reference sequence). V was clipped by 0 bases and J by 4 bases, with 13 bases between them. CDR3 coding DNA: TGTGCCTGGAGTGTAATAGGCGGACTTTACAATGAGCAGTTCTTC. As protein: CAWSVIGGLYNEQFF.

The J gene is TRBJ2-1, the V gene TRBV18; D is undetermined. Germline CDR1 and CDR2: KGHSH and LQKENI. V was cut by 5 bases and J by 6 bases, with 8 bases left in between. The CDR3 has 12 residues. In nucleotides, the CDR3 is TGTGCCAGCTCATATTTCGCCAATGAGCAGTTCTTC. Its translation is CASSYFANEQFF.

This chain connects TRBV6-6 to TRBJ2-1; TRBD2 matches at 10 bases. The J segment lost 9 bases and the V segment lost 6 bases, leaving 5 bases of the junction unmatched. Germline V gene data show CDR1 as MNHNY and CDR2 as SVGAGI (reference sequence). CDR3 length equals 13 residues. CDR3 sequence reads: CASRRTSGGEQFF. The CDR3, as DNA: TGTGCCAGCAGACGGACTAGCGGTGGTGAGCAGTTCTTC.